The clone carrying this TCR beta chain has just one count. Antigen unknown. The length of the CDR3 is 13 residues. Trimming pared 8 bases from V and 9 bases from J, leaving 14 bases between. Germline V lookup: CDR1 MNHNY, CDR2 SVGAGI (reference sequence). The sample comes from a study of T cell responses to AZD1222 COVID-19 vaccine. Study-wide background: Second-dose schedules of about 4 or about 12 weeks were combined. General study points: Only a handful of AZD1222 recipients were seropositive at baseline. Females outnumbered males among donors, who were mostly white British; clonal diversity was possibly underestimated. Nearly half of spike-specific TCRs reportedly target unmutated variant regions.

Using immunoSEQ multiplex PCR, the repertoire was profiled, and TCRdb retains in-frame clones only, with some absent. Of some 100,000 clones in the sample, around nine tenths are singletons; the top ten hold around 10%. V is TRBV6-6 and J is TRBJ1-6, with D perhaps TRBD1 (5 bases). The input for sequencing was peripheral blood, taken on day 0 of AZD1222 vaccination. The clonotype was recovered from an adult in good health. The CDR3 region is CASLGRVSSPLHF. For the CDR3, the DNA is TGTGCCAGCTTGGGGCGGGTTAGTTCACCCCTCCACTTT.